This T cell receptor beta chain was profiled in a study of long-term antiretroviral therapy in people with HIV. General observations from the study: Possibly under older ART regimens, blood was drawn between the mid-2000s and the late 2010s.

As concerns this clone: Its specificity is unknown.

With survey level as its setting, the immunoSEQ assay was v3.0. Clones were read by immunoSEQ multiplex PCR, and TCRdb kept only the in-frame ones, dropping some. The sample contains over 40,000 clones, about 95% of which appear only once. Germline V gene lookup returns CDR1 SGHNT and CDR2 YYREEE (reference sequence). V was pared by 5 bases and J by 5 bases, with 19 bases between. There are 15 residues in the CDR3. V gene TRBV5-4 combines with J gene TRBJ2-5, with D tentatively TRBD1 (6 bases). This specimen consisted of unsorted PBMCs, obtained 3.7 years after starting antiretroviral therapy. The source of this sequence is a woman aged 45 to 65 with HIV. The CDR3 coding sequence is TGTGCCAGCAGTCCCTCCAACAGGGCTTCCGAGACCCAGTACTTC. Translation gives CASSPSNRASETQYF.